The 11 T cell receptor beta chains given below trace back to one sample, sequenced in a study of PD-1 blockade in classical Hodgkin lymphoma. Relapses following autologous stem cell transplantation were seen in all patients, with brentuximab vedotin exposure varying. TCRdb keeps only in-frame clones here, not all; method: immunoSEQ multiplex PCR. The sample lists under 95,000 clones; 85% to 95% were seen once. The source material was peripheral blood mononuclear cells (PBMCs), sampled at baseline. The receptor set was obtained from a human donor with classical Hodgkin lymphoma.

The chain carries TRBV15 and TRBJ1-5, with D perhaps matching TRBD1 (5 bases). CDR1 is LNHNV, CDR2 YYDKDF, per germline (reference sequence). CDR3 length: 15 amino acids. Trimming left V 0 bases short and J 7 bases short, with 13 bases between. This CDR3 reads CATSRDKGISQPQHF. In DNA form, the CDR3 reads TGTGCCACCAGCAGAGATAAGGGGATTTCACAGCCCCAGCATTTT. Complete variable domain (other parts from reference TRBV15 and TRBJ1-5): DAMVIQNPRYQVTQFGKPVTLSCSQTLNHNVMYWYQQKSSQAPKLLFHYYDKDFNNEADTPDNFQSRRPNTSFCFLDIRSPGLGDTAMYLCATSRDKGISQPQHFGDGTRLSIL.

As regards this clone: At one end, the junction sequence differs from germline, possibly due to a read error. V usage is TRBV10-3 and J usage is TRBJ2-1; tentative D call: TRBD2 (6 bases). The CDR3 sequence is 17 residues long. Looked up from germline, CDR1 is ENHRY and CDR2 is SYGVKD. CDR3 amino acids: CAITERDPPGGYNEQFF. DNA of the CDR3: TGTGCCATCACTGAGAGGGACCCTCCAGGAGGGTACAATGAGCAGTTCTTC.

This chain links TRBV5-4 with TRBJ1-1; D gene unclear. V was pared by 1 base and J by 7 bases, with 8 bases between. CDR3 length: 12 amino acids. Germline CDR1 and CDR2: SGHNT and YYREEE (reference sequence). The CDR3 bases are TGTGCCAGCAGCTTGTACGCAGATGAAGCTTTCTTT. Amino acid sequence: CASSLYADEAFF.

The chain recombines TRBV19 with TRBJ1-6; D gene ambiguous. CDR1 and CDR2 from the germline V gene are LNHDA and SQIVND (reference sequence). Trimming cost V 0 bases and J 8 bases, with 5 bases left between them. This CDR3 is built from 13 residues. CDR3 protein: CASSIDRDSPLHF. The CDR3 nucleotides are TGTGCCAGTAGTATAGATCGGGATTCACCCCTCCACTTT.

The J gene is TRBJ1-2, the V gene TRBV29-1, with a tentative D call TRBD1 (5 bases). Germline V gives CDR1 SQVTM, CDR2 ANQGSEA. CDR3 length: 14 residues. Trimming stripped 4 bases from V and 5 bases from J, with 17 bases between. The CDR3 nucleotides read TGCAGCGTTGTTGGGTTGGACACTGGTTATGGCTACACCTTC. Its protein product is CSVVGLDTGYGYTF.

This clone was found once. In nucleotides, the CDR3 is TGTGCCAGCCGGCTTGGGACAGGGCCGTACGAGCAGTACTTC. It yields the protein CASRLGTGPYEQYF. The chain joins TRBV2 to TRBJ2-7; 9 bases map to TRBD1. V shed 8 bases, J shed 4 bases, and the junction held 9 bases outside the gene matches. The CDR3 length is 14 residues. Germline V CDR1 and CDR2: SNHLY, FYNNEI. The full variable domain, completed using reference TRBV2 and TRBJ2-7, is EPEVTQTPSHQVTQMGQEVILRCVPISNHLYFYWYRQILGQKVEFLVSFYNNEISEKSEIFDDQFSVERPDGSNFTLKIRSTKLEDSAMYFCASRLGTGPYEQYFGPGTRLTVT.

The rearrangement uses TRBV7-9 and TRBJ2-3, with TRBD1 as a possible D gene (6 bases). CDR1 SEHNR and CDR2 FQNEAQ come from the germline V gene (reference sequence). CDR3 size: 15 residues. V was trimmed by 4 bases and J by 0 bases, leaving 11 bases between them. The CDR3 protein is CASSSRTASTDTQYF. In nucleotides, the CDR3 is TGTGCCAGCAGCTCACGGACAGCTAGCACAGATACGCAGTATTTT.

This sequence joins TRBV6-1 and TRBJ2-7, with D possibly being TRBD1 or TRBD2 (5 bases each). The CDR3 consists of 14 residues. Trimming shortened V by 6 bases and J by 5 bases, and 17 bases separated the two germline ends. Germline values: CDR1 MNHNS, CDR2 SASEGT. The CDR3 DNA reads as TGTGCCAGCAGATCTGGCCTGGGGGAGAACGAGCAGTACTTC. Amino acid sequence: CASRSGLGENEQYF.

CDR3 protein: CASSFQAGGYTF. As DNA, the CDR3 is TGCGCCAGCAGCTTCCAGGCCGGTGGCTACACCTTC. V usage is TRBV5-1 and J usage is TRBJ1-2; D not resolved. There are 12 residues in the CDR3. The germline V gene encodes CDR1 SGHRS and CDR2 YFSETQ. V lost 2 bases, J lost 7 bases, and 9 bases lay in between.

This chain joins TRBV4-3 and TRBJ2-1; 13 bases are a match to TRBD2. The CDR3 is 16 residues long. The V gene's germline CDR1 is LGHNA and CDR2 YSLEER. The V gene end was trimmed by 1 base and the J gene end by 8 bases; junction bases not matched to a gene: 5. The CDR3 DNA sequence: TGCGCCAGCAGCCAAGTTCGGACTAGCGGGAGCGATGAGCAGTTCTTC. Translated: CASSQVRTSGSDEQFF.

On this clone: Other DNA sequences in the same sample also yield this CDR3. The chain carries TRBV9 and TRBJ2-3; possibly TRBD2 for D (5 bases). CDR1 is SGDLS, CDR2 YYNGEE, per germline. This CDR3 contains 14 residues. V lost 1 base and J 0 bases, leaving 6 bases between the germline ends. CDR3 DNA: TGTGCCAGCAGCGTACGCGGGAGCACAGATACGCAGTATTTT. Translation: CASSVRGSTDTQYF.